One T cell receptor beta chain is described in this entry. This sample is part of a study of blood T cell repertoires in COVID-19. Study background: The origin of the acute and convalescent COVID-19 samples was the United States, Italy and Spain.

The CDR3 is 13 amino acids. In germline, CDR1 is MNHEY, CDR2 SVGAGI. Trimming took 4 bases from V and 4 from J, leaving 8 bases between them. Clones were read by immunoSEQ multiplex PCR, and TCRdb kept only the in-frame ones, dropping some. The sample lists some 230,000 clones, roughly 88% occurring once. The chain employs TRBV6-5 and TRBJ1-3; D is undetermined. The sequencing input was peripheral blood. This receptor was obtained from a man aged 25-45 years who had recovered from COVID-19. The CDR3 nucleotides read TGTGCCAGCAGTTCTAACGGGGGAAACACCATATATTTT. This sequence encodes CASSSNGGNTIYF.